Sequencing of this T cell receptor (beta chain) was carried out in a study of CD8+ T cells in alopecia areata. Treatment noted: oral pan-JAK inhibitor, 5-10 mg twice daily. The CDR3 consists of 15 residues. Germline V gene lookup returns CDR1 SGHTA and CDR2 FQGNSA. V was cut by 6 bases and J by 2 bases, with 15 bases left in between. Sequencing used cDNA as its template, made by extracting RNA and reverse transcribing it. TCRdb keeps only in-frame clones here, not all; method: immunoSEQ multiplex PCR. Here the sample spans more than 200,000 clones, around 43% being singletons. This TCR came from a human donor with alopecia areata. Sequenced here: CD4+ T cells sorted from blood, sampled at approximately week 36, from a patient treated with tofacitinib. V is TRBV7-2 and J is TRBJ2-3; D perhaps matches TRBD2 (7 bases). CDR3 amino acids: CASRGGAISTDTQYF. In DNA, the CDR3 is TGTGCCAGCAGAGGGGGGGCGATATCCACAGATACGCAGTATTTT. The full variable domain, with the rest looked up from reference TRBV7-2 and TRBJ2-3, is GAGVSQSPSNKVTEKGKDVELRCDPISGHTALYWYRQSLGQGLEFLIYFQGNSAPDKSGLPSDRFSAERTGGSVSTLTIQRTQQEDSAVYLCASRGGAISTDTQYFGPGTRLTVL.